The 21 T cell receptor beta chains below come from one sample, sequenced in a study of cytomegalovirus exposure and HLA in healthy donors. Primers included in the PCR were 60 Vbeta and 13 Jbeta primers. Some clones are missing from TCRdb's copy, which holds only in-frame ones; the method was immunoSEQ multiplex PCR. The sample comprises some 80,000 clones, around 76% of which are singletons, and over 4.5% rests with the top ten. Sequencing was performed on PBMCs. Receptors were obtained from a man aged 18-30 years in good health and CMV-seropositive.

The chain uses TRBV5-1 and TRBJ2-7, with D maybe TRBD1 (5 bases). CDR1 SGHRS and CDR2 YFSETQ come from the germline V gene. The CDR3 sequence is 13 residues long. Trimming cost V 2 bases and J 0 bases, with 6 bases left between them. The CDR3 sequence: CASSFQGSYEQYF. DNA of the CDR3: TGCGCCAGCAGCTTCCAGGGCTCCTACGAGCAGTACTTC.

The J gene is TRBJ2-7, the V gene TRBV7-2; no firm D call. V shed 2 bases and J shed 4 bases, with 12 bases lying between them. Germline CDR1 reads SGHTA; CDR2 reads FQGNSA. CDR3 length: 14 amino acids. CDR3 protein: CASSLMRDNYEQYF. The CDR3 bases are TGTGCCAGCAGCTTAATGCGTGATAATTACGAGCAGTACTTC.

Only one count was recorded for this clone. V gene TRBV25-1 combines with J gene TRBJ2-7, with unresolved D. The V gene's germline CDR1 is MGHDK and CDR2 SYGVNS. V was pared by 6 bases and J by 3 bases, with 12 bases between. CDR3 size: 13 residues. The CDR3: CASSTPHGYEQYF. The CDR3 coding sequence is TGTGCCAGCAGCACACCGCATGGCTACGAGCAGTACTTC.

The J gene is TRBJ2-2, the V gene TRBV5-1; tentative D call: TRBD1 (5 bases). CDR3 length: 15 residues. Trimming removed 4 bases at V and 1 base at J, with 11 bases between. Germline V gives CDR1 SGHRS, CDR2 YFSETQ. CDR3 residues: CASSQQGRNTGELFF. The DNA for the CDR3 is TGCGCCAGCAGCCAGCAGGGTCGGAACACCGGGGAGCTGTTTTTT.

V gene TRBV19 combines with J gene TRBJ1-1; no firm D call. The germline CDR1 and CDR2 sequences are LNHDA and SQIVND (reference sequence). The CDR3 runs 13 residues. V lost 2 bases and J 7 bases, leaving 11 bases between the germline ends. CDR3 in amino acids: CASSIRGPGEAFF. CDR3 DNA: TGTGCCAGTAGTATAAGAGGGCCAGGTGAAGCTTTCTTT.

This clone turned up a few times. The chain uses TRBV7-9 and TRBJ1-4; 7 positions match TRBD1. This CDR3 is 14 amino acids long. Germline V gene lookup returns CDR1 SEHNR and CDR2 FQNEAQ (reference sequence). J gave up 7 bases and V 2 bases, and 4 bases lay outside the gene matches. The CDR3 here is CASSLTGAFEKLFF. CDR3 sequence (DNA): TGTGCCAGCAGCTTAACAGGGGCTTTTGAAAAACTGTTTTTT.

This rearrangement joins TRBV4-1 to TRBJ2-6; TRBD2 matches 7 bases. Looked up from germline, CDR1 is MGHRA and CDR2 is YSYEKL. The V segment lost 8 bases and the J segment 0 bases; nucleotides outside the gene matches: 7. This CDR3 spans 16 amino acids. The CDR3 here is CASGPLAVSGANVLTF. As DNA, the CDR3 is TGCGCCAGCGGACCGCTAGCGGTCTCTGGGGCCAACGTCCTGACTTTC.

The CDR3 DNA is TGCGCCAGCAGCCCGGGACAGGGGGCGGGTGAGCAGTTCTTC. It codes for CASSPGQGAGEQFF. V is TRBV5-1 and J is TRBJ2-1, with 12 positions matching TRBD1. Trimming removed 4 bases from V and 9 bases from J; junction bases left unmatched: 5. Germline assignment: CDR1 SGHRS and CDR2 YFSETQ. The CDR3 length is 14 residues.

The V and J genes are TRBV29-1 and TRBJ1-2, with unresolved D. The CDR3 is 12 amino acids. Germline loops: CDR1 SQVTM, CDR2 ANQGSEA. V was shortened by 5 bases and J by 4 bases, with 11 bases between the two germline ends. CDR3 bases: TGCAGCGTTTACCACCGGGGCTATGGCTACACCTTC. Amino acid sequence: CSVYHRGYGYTF.

The chain is built from TRBV13 and TRBJ2-1, with D possibly matching TRBD1 (6 bases). V lost 5 bases and J lost 0, with 11 bases in between. The CDR3 runs to 15 residues. Per germline, CDR1 PRHDT and CDR2 FYEKMQ (reference sequence). CDR3 loop: CASSKGQSSYNEQFF. The CDR3 nucleotides read TGTGCCAGCAGCAAAGGACAGAGCTCCTACAATGAGCAGTTCTTC. The full variable domain, its missing parts supplied by reference TRBV13 and TRBJ2-1, is AAGVIQSPRHLIKEKRETATLKCYPIPRHDTVYWYQQGPGQDPQFLISFYEKMQSDKGSIPDRFSAQQFSDYHSELNMSSLELGDSALYFCASSKGQSSYNEQFFGPGTRLTVL.

The rearrangement links TRBV6-5 to TRBJ2-1, with D possibly matching TRBD1 (5 bases). This CDR3 has 12 residues. V was pared by 8 bases and J by 9 bases, with 14 bases between. In germline, CDR1 is MNHEY, CDR2 SVGAGI. CDR3 coding DNA: TGTGCCAGCCGTCCAAGGGGTGGTGAGCAGTTCTTC. Translated, it gives CASRPRGGEQFF.

This clone was observed once. This chain links TRBV11-2 with TRBJ2-7; 8 bases match TRBD2. Germline V gene lookup returns CDR1 SGHAT and CDR2 FQNNGV. This CDR3 has 16 amino acids. The ends lost 1 base at V and 4 bases at J; junction bases unmatched: 9. CDR3 bases: TGTGCCAGCAGCTTAGGCCCCGGACTAGCCCCATACGAGCAGTACTTC. Protein sequence: CASSLGPGLAPYEQYF.

J is TRBJ1-5 and V is TRBV28; 10 bases line up with TRBD1. Germline lookup yields CDR1 MDHEN and CDR2 SYDVKM. The length of the CDR3 is 15 residues. V shed 6 bases, J shed 3 bases, and the junction held 5 bases outside the gene matches. This CDR3 reads CASSGDRGFNQPQHF. The CDR3, as DNA: TGTGCCAGCAGCGGGGACAGGGGTTTCAATCAGCCCCAGCATTTT. The whole variable domain, filled in from reference TRBV28 and TRBJ1-5, reads DVKVTQSSRYLVKRTGEKVFLECVQDMDHENMFWYRQDPGLGLRLIYFSYDVKMKEKGDIPEGYSVSREKKERFSLILESASTNQTSMYLCASSGDRGFNQPQHFGDGTRLSIL.

This clone was observed once. V usage is TRBV10-3 and J usage is TRBJ2-7; TRBD1 matches 10 bases. The CDR3 is made up of 17 amino acids. Germline trimming cut 6 bases from V and 0 bases from J; bases unmatched to any gene: 11. Germline lookup yields CDR1 ENHRY and CDR2 SYGVKD. CDR3 in amino acids: CAISPSPRQGASYEQYF. CDR3 DNA: TGTGCCATCAGCCCCTCGCCGAGACAGGGGGCCTCCTACGAGCAGTACTTC.

The gene calls are TRBV29-1 and TRBJ2-2; the match to TRBD2 covers 11 bases. CDR1 and CDR2 (germline): SQVTM, ANQGSEA. The V gene end was trimmed by 5 bases and the J gene end by 7 bases; junction bases not matched to a gene: 6. The CDR3 is 14 amino acids. CDR3 bases: TGCAGCGTTCGTAGCGGGAGGGGTAACGGGGAGCTGTTTTTT. Protein: CSVRSGRGNGELFF.

This clone showed up just once. This rearrangement joins TRBV13 to TRBJ2-7; weak D call: TRBD2 (7 bases). This CDR3 spans 15 amino acids. Per germline, CDR1 PRHDT and CDR2 FYEKMQ (reference sequence). The V end was cut by 3 bases, the J end by 0 bases, with 12 bases between. The CDR3 sequence is CASSFRGALSYEQYF. CDR3 in DNA: TGTGCCAGCAGCTTTCGGGGGGCCCTCTCCTACGAGCAGTACTTC.

The chain has TRBV29-1 and TRBJ1-1; possibly TRBD1 for D (5 bases). V was cut by 6 bases and J by 1 base, with 12 bases left in between. In germline, CDR1 is SQVTM, CDR2 ANQGSEA. This CDR3 spans 13 amino acids. The CDR3 DNA is TGCAGCGTCCGAAAAGACAGGAACACTGAAGCTTTCTTT. It is translated as CSVRKDRNTEAFF.

Only a few counts were recorded for this clone. The chain recombines TRBV6-1 with TRBJ2-7, with 9 bases lining up with TRBD1. V trimming: 2 bases; J trimming: 0 bases; junction bases outside the gene matches: 8. The CDR3 extends over 17 amino acids. Per the germline V gene, CDR1 is MNHNS and CDR2 is SASEGT. The CDR3 bases are TGTGCCAGCAGTGAATGGGACAGGGTTCCCTCCTCCTACGAGCAGTACTTC. This encodes CASSEWDRVPSSYEQYF.

The CDR3 loop reads CASSQQGPLNEKLFF. The CDR3 DNA reads as TGCGCCAGCAGCCAACAGGGCCCCCTTAATGAAAAACTGTTTTTT. The chain uses TRBV4-1 and TRBJ1-4, with TRBD1 as a possible D gene (5 bases). This CDR3 has 15 residues. Germline V gene lookup returns CDR1 MGHRA and CDR2 YSYEKL. Trimming took off 2 bases at V and 4 bases at J, with 11 bases between the two ends.

This clone turned up a few times. The rearrangement links TRBV4-2 to TRBJ1-4, with TRBD1 as a possible D gene (6 bases). Trimming pared 4 bases from V and 5 bases from J, leaving 11 bases between. The germline V gene encodes CDR1 LGHNA and CDR2 YNFKEQ. This CDR3 region has 14 residues. CDR3 protein: CASSPGGLNEKLFF. In DNA form, the CDR3 reads TGTGCCAGCAGCCCCGGGGGGCTGAATGAAAAACTGTTTTTT.

V usage is TRBV7-2 and J usage is TRBJ2-5; 10 bases match TRBD1. The V gene's germline CDR1 is SGHTA and CDR2 FQGNSA. Trimming cost V 2 bases and J 5 bases; bases outside gene matches: 2. The CDR3 spans 14 residues. In nucleotides, the CDR3 is TGTGCCAGCAGCTTACCGGGACAGGGGGAGACCCAGTACTTC. Its translation is CASSLPGQGETQYF. Filled out from reference TRBV7-2 and TRBJ2-5, the complete variable domain reads GAGVSQSPSNKVTEKGKDVELRCDPISGHTALYWYRQSLGQGLEFLIYFQGNSAPDKSGLPSDRFSAERTGGSVSTLTIQRTQQEDSAVYLCASSLPGQGETQYFGPGTRLLVL.